This record covers a single T cell receptor beta chain. Seattle researchers signed up patients amid active infection and tracked them longitudinally. V gave up 5 bases and J gave up 4 bases; unmatched junction bases: 15. CDR3 length: 17 residues. Per germline, CDR1 GTSNPN and CDR2 SVGIG (reference sequence). This record belongs to a study of blood T cell repertoires in COVID-19. Study-level background: Samples taken during acute and convalescent COVID-19 were collected in the United States, Italy and Spain. Sources were T cells, B-cell-depleted T cells, or PBMCs; the material itself was cDNA or gDNA.

As handled by the study authors: From reference gene primer amplification, estimates of nucleated cell counts were derived. Clones were read by immunoSEQ multiplex PCR, and TCRdb kept only the in-frame ones, dropping some. D and trimming come from the DNA, and the V and J calls and clone size come from that table. The table lists about half a million clones, roughly 87% of them singletons. The sequenced sample consisted of peripheral blood. This TCR came from a man aged 18 to 30 with COVID-19, enrolled during active disease. The V and J genes are TRBV30 and TRBJ1-4; 8 bases are shared with TRBD1. CDR3 region: CAWRRQGQGEGNEKLFF. In DNA form, the CDR3 reads TGTGCCTGGCGGCGACAGGGGCAGGGCGAGGGTAATGAAAAACTGTTTTTT.